The 25 T cell receptor beta chains in this list originate from one sample, sequenced in a study of regulatory T cells in long-lasting Graves disease (dated by TCRdb to about 2021). This sample's time point label indicates: persistent/refractory GD, antithyroid drugs over 5 years with positive TRAb. For both TCR sequencing and RNA sequencing, RNA was extracted from PBMCs using TRIzol. The library was produced with multiplex PCR. Data came from an Illumina HiSeq 4000. TCR beta libraries were built with iRepertoire HTBI primers and Arm-PCR amplification of CDR3 regions. Starting from the raw public reads, TCRdb applied fastp trimming at Q25, assembled clones with MiXCR and retained in-frame beta chains. Each entry is one CDR3 protein sequence, shown with its most common DNA and genes. A total of around 400,000 distinct CDR3 sequences appear in this sample, 20% to 25% of them only once. The ten largest clones represent about 26% of the sample.

Source: peripheral blood mononuclear cells (PBMCs), taken when the disease was refractory, from a patient treated with antithyroid drugs. The receptors derive from a female donor with Graves disease.

The count of this clonotype is one. The chain recombines TRBV29-1 with TRBJ1-1, with unresolved D. The CDR3 has 13 amino acids. The germline V gene encodes CDR1 SQVTM and CDR2 ANQGSEA. V lost 6 bases to trimming and J lost 10 bases, with 21 bases between them. CDR3 sequence (DNA): TGCAGCGTCCTGACCGCCTCGTCCGCTGGAGCTTTCTTT. It yields the protein CSVLTASSAGAFF.

The chain joins TRBV5-1 to TRBJ2-7, with D possibly being TRBD1 or TRBD2 (5 bases each). The CDR3 is made up of 14 amino acids. With 4 bases removed from V and 2 bases from J, the gap between germline ends came to 13 bases. Germline assignment: CDR1 SGHRS and CDR2 YFSETQ. CDR3 loop: CASSVGVPPYEQYF. As DNA, the CDR3 is TGCGCCAGCAGCGTGGGGGTGCCCCCCTACGAGCAGTACTTC.

V usage is TRBV2 and J usage is TRBJ1-5; TRBD1 matches at 10 bases. Trimming at V came to 4 bases and at J to 2 bases, leaving 5 bases not matched to a gene. Germline V gives CDR1 SNHLY, CDR2 FYNNEI. The CDR3 extends over 16 amino acids. As DNA, the CDR3 is TGTGCCAGCAGTGTCGCCGGGACAGGGGGCAATCAGCCCCAGCATTTT. It yields the protein CASSVAGTGGNQPQHF. The full variable domain, rest sourced from reference TRBV2 and TRBJ1-5, is EPEVTQTPSHQVTQMGQEVILRCVPISNHLYFYWYRQILGQKVEFLVSFYNNEISEKSEIFDDQFSVERPDGSNFTLKIRSTKLEDSAMYFCASSVAGTGGNQPQHFGDGTRLSIL.

This clonotype was recorded at least ten times. J is TRBJ2-4 and V is TRBV7-3, with TRBD1 matching over 9 bases. The ends lost 5 bases at V and 8 bases at J; junction bases unmatched: 7. This CDR3 spans 14 amino acids. In germline, CDR1 is SGHTA, CDR2 FQGTGA. The CDR3 loop reads CASSTDRGGDIQYF. CDR3 nucleotides: TGTGCCAGCAGCACGGACAGGGGAGGGGACATTCAGTACTTC. Looking up the rest from reference TRBV7-3 and TRBJ2-4 gives the full variable domain: GAGVSQTPSNKVTEKGKYVELRCDPISGHTALYWYRQSLGQGPEFLIYFQGTGAADDSGLPNDRFFAVRPEGSVSTLKIQRTERGDSAVYLCASSTDRGGDIQYFGAGTRLSVL.

At least ten counts were recorded for this clonotype. One end of the junction is discordant with germline, which a read error may explain. The rearrangement joins TRBV4-1 to TRBJ1-4, with D hard to call. Germline CDR1 reads MGHRA; CDR2 reads YSYEKL. This CDR3 is built from 12 residues. The chain's CDR3 is CASSPRGEKLFF. CDR3 bases: TGTGCCAGCAGTCCGCGAGGTGAAAAACTGTTTTTT.

This clonotype has at least ten counts. The J gene is TRBJ2-7, the V gene TRBV5-1; D is possibly TRBD1 (9 bases). V was pared by 4 bases and J by 1 base, with 18 bases between. CDR1 is SGHRS and CDR2 is YFSETQ in the germline V gene. There are 16 residues in the CDR3. This CDR3 is CASSLIAGQGSYEQYF. CDR3 sequence (DNA): TGCGCCAGCAGCCTGATAGCGGGACAGGGTTCCTACGAGCAGTACTTC.

This clonotype was recorded only once. This chain uses TRBV10-3 with TRBJ2-7, with TRBD1 identical over 8 bases. J was trimmed by 7 bases and V by 5 bases; bases with no gene match: 10. The length of the CDR3 is 14 residues. The germline gives CDR1 ENHRY, CDR2 SYGVKD. The CDR3 DNA is TGTGCCATCAGTTTGGGACAGGCCTTGGGGGAGCAGTACTTC. It is translated as CAISLGQALGEQYF.

In regard to this clonotype: At one end the junction does not follow the germline gene, possibly because of a read error. This chain connects TRBV7-9 to TRBJ2-5; D not certain. Germline values: CDR1 SEHNR, CDR2 FQNEAQ (reference sequence). The CDR3 is made up of 18 amino acids. CDR3 DNA sequence: TGTGCCGGCAGCTCACCCCGTAAAGGCGGCCAGATCCAAGAGACCCAGTACTTC. It encodes CAGSSPRKGGQIQETQYF.

This clonotype came up a few times. The V gene is TRBV5-1, the J gene TRBJ2-1, with a weak D call TRBD1 (6 bases). Germline CDR1 and CDR2: SGHRS and YFSETQ. The CDR3 covers 15 residues. The V end lost 1 base, the J end lost 3 bases, and 11 bases lay between the germline ends. CDR3 sequence: CASSLNQGSYNEQFF. DNA for the CDR3: TGCGCCAGCAGCTTGAACCAGGGGAGCTACAATGAGCAGTTCTTC.

V usage is TRBV2 and J usage is TRBJ2-3; D call uncertain. The length of the CDR3 is 12 residues. Germline CDR1 SNHLY, CDR2 FYNNEI. Trimming shortened V by 7 bases and J by 1 base, and 6 bases separated the two germline ends. CDR3 region: CASIAGTDTQYF. Here the CDR3 DNA reads TGTGCCAGCATCGCAGGCACAGATACGCAGTATTTT.

This clonotype was observed a few times. The genes are TRBV12-3 or TRBV12-4 and TRBJ2-5, with TRBD2 identical over 10 bases. The CDR3 is 16 amino acids. V trimming: 7 bases; J trimming: 5 bases; junction bases outside the gene matches: 13. CDR3 loop: CASTQLGTSVWETQYF. The CDR3 region has the DNA TGTGCCAGCACCCAGTTGGGGACTAGCGTCTGGGAGACCCAGTACTTC.

The rearrangement joins TRBV12-3 or TRBV12-4 to TRBJ1-1; TRBD1 might be the D (5 bases). The V end was cut by 3 bases, the J end by 4 bases, with 15 bases between. The CDR3 loop spans 15 amino acids. The CDR3 sequence is CASSFWGVSATEAFF. The CDR3 region has the DNA TGTGCCAGCAGTTTTTGGGGGGTTTCGGCCACTGAAGCTTTCTTT.

A remark on this clonotype: A much larger clone lies a single base off, so this may be a read error. The conserved phenylalanine or tryptophan is not found at the CDR3 terminus, so this likely reflects a read error. This chain connects TRBV6-5 to TRBJ2-5; 13 bases are shared with TRBD2. The CDR3 spans 17 residues. The ends lost 2 bases at V and 6 bases at J; junction bases unmatched: 9. CDR1 MNHEY and CDR2 SVGAGI come from the germline V gene. CDR3 region: CASSYGTSGISQKTQYS. As DNA, the CDR3 is TGTGCCAGCAGTTACGGGACTAGCGGGATATCTCAAAAGACCCAGTACTCC.

This clonotype was seen only a few times. CDR3 DNA: TGTGCCAGCAGCTTAGTGGCCGGCCCCACCCGCTCCTACGAGCAGTACTTC. It encodes CASSLVAGPTRSYEQYF. The V call is TRBV7-2, the J call TRBJ2-7; D is unclear. Trimming pared 1 base from V and 0 bases from J, leaving 16 bases between. The CDR3 extends over 17 amino acids. The germline CDR1 and CDR2 sequences are SGHTA and FQGNSA.

This clonotype has more than one count but fewer than ten. The chain links TRBV12-5 to TRBJ1-5; D gene unclear. Germline loops: CDR1 LGHNT, CDR2 FRNRAP. The V and J ends lost 7 bases and 3 bases respectively, with 16 bases between them. This CDR3 is 15 amino acids long. The CDR3 sequence is CASVRSPRINQPQHF. The CDR3, as DNA: TGTGCTAGTGTTAGATCCCCACGGATCAATCAGCCCCAGCATTTT.

The V gene is TRBV11-1, the J gene TRBJ2-3, with 10 bases matching TRBD2. The germline V gene encodes CDR1 SGHAT and CDR2 FQDESV (reference sequence). The CDR3 has 18 residues. V lost 1 base, J lost 2 bases, and 9 bases stayed unmatched. CDR3 amino acids: CASSLEETSGWATDTQYF. CDR3 DNA: TGTGCCAGCAGCTTAGAGGAGACTAGCGGGTGGGCCACAGATACGCAGTATTTT.

This clonotype was found many times. The chain uses TRBV24-1 and TRBJ2-7; possibly TRBD2 for D (6 bases). CDR1 and CDR2 from the germline V gene are KGHDR and SFDVKD. The CDR3 has 15 amino acids. The V end was cut by 4 bases, the J end by 2 bases, with 14 bases between. The CDR3 region is CATSDSGTATYEQYF. CDR3 bases: TGTGCCACCAGTGACTCCGGGACTGCCACCTACGAGCAGTACTTC.

In its sample, this clonotype was seen many times. The chain links TRBV6-1 to TRBJ2-7; no clear D. The CDR3 spans 11 residues. V was trimmed by 3 bases and J by 5 bases, leaving 5 bases between them. The germline V gene encodes CDR1 MNHNS and CDR2 SASEGT. The CDR3 reads CASSEVHEQYF. For the CDR3, the DNA is TGTGCCAGCAGTGAGGTCCACGAGCAGTACTTC.

This clonotype has at least ten counts. In DNA form, the CDR3 reads TGTGCCAGCAGCCCCCTAGGAGCAGGGAAGAACACTGAAGCTTTCTTT. Translating it yields CASSPLGAGKNTEAFF. V is TRBV3-1 and J is TRBJ1-1; perhaps TRBD1 as D (5 bases). The CDR3 consists of 16 residues. V lost 4 bases and J 1 base, leaving 16 bases between the germline ends. In germline, CDR1 is LGHDT, CDR2 YNNKEL (reference sequence).

Of note for this clonotype: One end of the junction is discordant with germline, which a read error may explain. The genes are TRBV10-3 and TRBJ1-2; D is unclear. The CDR3 runs to 12 residues. Germline V lookup: CDR1 ENHRY, CDR2 SYGVKD. DNA for the CDR3: TGTGCCATCAGTGAGCCTACGGGTGGCTGCACCTTC. The encoded protein is CAISEPTGGCTF.

CDR3 loop: CASRRQGEGYEQYF. In DNA form, the CDR3 reads TGTGCCAGCAGGCGACAGGGAGAAGGATACGAGCAGTACTTC. The chain uses TRBV28 and TRBJ2-7; TRBD1 matches at 7 bases. There are 14 residues in the CDR3. CDR1 is MDHEN, CDR2 SYDVKM, per germline. V shed 6 bases, J shed 4 bases, and the junction held 9 bases outside the gene matches.

The V and J genes are TRBV3-1 and TRBJ1-4, with D possibly TRBD1 on 5 matching bases. Germline lookup yields CDR1 LGHDT and CDR2 YNNKEL (reference sequence). CDR3 size: 15 residues. Trimming took 1 base from V and 7 from J, leaving 13 bases between them. DNA of the CDR3: TGTGCCAGCAGCCAAGGCCCGGCAAGGGGTGAAAAACTGTTTTTT. Translation: CASSQGPARGEKLFF.

In DNA form, the CDR3 reads TGTGCCAGCAGCTTCGGACAGAAATGGGACTATGGCTACACCTTC. Translation: CASSFGQKWDYGYTF. The chain employs TRBV7-2 and TRBJ1-2; perhaps TRBD1 as D (6 bases). This CDR3 is built from 15 residues. Germline loops: CDR1 SGHTA, CDR2 FQGNSA. Trimming shortened V by 3 bases and J by 3 bases, and 14 bases separated the two germline ends.

The V gene is TRBV6-1, the J gene TRBJ2-7; 12 nucleotides align to TRBD2. This CDR3 has 15 amino acids. Germline CDR1 MNHNS, CDR2 SASEGT. With 6 bases clipped from V and 2 bases from J, the junction kept 5 bases outside the gene matches. The CDR3 is CASSLLAGGPYEQYF. The CDR3 DNA reads as TGTGCCAGCAGCCTTCTAGCGGGAGGGCCCTACGAGCAGTACTTC.

This clonotype was counted ten times or more. The chain uses TRBV6-2 or TRBV6-3 and TRBJ1-1; D gene ambiguous. Per germline, CDR1 MNHEY and CDR2 SVGEGT. The CDR3 totals 14 residues. The ends were cut back, 2 bases at V and 1 base at J, with 8 bases in the middle. The CDR3 is CASSYVPSNTEAFF. In DNA form, the CDR3 reads TGTGCCAGCAGTTACGTCCCCTCGAACACTGAAGCTTTCTTT.